The present entry profiles one T cell receptor (beta chain) with its context. There is no known antigen for this receptor. Base qualities were left out, and no much larger clone turns up one base away. The immunoSEQ Assay was the method used to sequence TCRbeta CDR3 regions. After extraction, genomic DNA underwent amplification by bias-controlled multiplex PCR, followed by high-throughput sequencing. In the original analysis: To quantify the absolute abundance of each unique TCRbeta CDR3 region, sequences were collapsed and filtered. Usable DNA was measured by amplifying reference genes present in all nucleated cells, and TCRbeta template counts were normalized to that usable DNA to estimate T cell fraction. Repertoire TCRs were annotated as SARS-CoV-2-specific by exact matching of V gene, CDR3 amino acid sequence and J gene to a known reactive TCR set. The reference SARS-CoV-2 TCR set came from MIRA and was filtered for enrichment in COVID-19-positive ImmuneCODE repertoires, removing public or cross-reactive TCRs. Using the MIRA antigens, annotated TCRs were further analysed by specific ORF or by position within an ORF. Depth was the summed frequency of annotated unique rearrangements, while breadth was defined as annotated unique rearrangements over total unique productive rearrangements. Two-sided Wilcoxon rank-sum tests were used to compare TCR breadth between groups. Sourced from immuneACCESS, this table was stored by TCRdb with only in-frame sequences that have V and J called. A share of the clones is absent; for the studies checked, an unresolved V gene accounts for under half, and the remainder has no known explanation. V and J calls and clone size are as listed in that table; D and trimming were resolved from the DNA. A total of approximately 480,000 clones appear in this sample, around 85% of them only once. The top ten clonotypes cover about 13% of the sample.

These data belong to a study of Ad26.COV2.S vaccination and SARS-CoV-2 variants (dated by TCRdb to the early 2020s). Background on the whole study: Donors in the vaccine arm were drawn from COV1001, a multicentre, randomized, double-blind, placebo-controlled phase I-IIa trial testing Ad26.COV2.S in healthy adults. TCRbeta repertoire sequencing was used to assess the specificity and breadth of SARS-CoV-2-reactive T cell receptors after Ad26.COV2.S vaccination. Investigators remained blinded to trial group allocation during experiments and outcome assessment. A total of approximately 32 samples were included in the TCR-sequenced set, comprising roughly 19 Ad26.COV2.S vaccine recipients, 5 placebo recipients and 8 SARS-CoV-2 convalescent individuals. Trial participants were randomized into five groups of five, in which low-dose or high-dose Ad26.COV2.S was given once or twice, or placebo was given on both occasions. Ad26.COV2.S was administered intramuscularly at a dose of 5x10^10 or 1x10^11 viral particles, either as one shot or as two shots given 56 days apart. Overall study results and their limits: Vaccine and placebo recipients had similar non-spike TCR breadth, a finding consistent with the vaccine containing only spike. After vaccination, substantial breadth of spike-specific CD8+ and CD4+ T cell responses was reported. The study was not powered to compare responses between vaccine doses or regimens. The authors noted that total T cell responses may have been underestimated by the TCR breadth and depth analyses. Ad26.COV2.S recipients had higher spike-specific TCR breadth than placebo recipients (P = 0.0014).

The treatment or condition label corresponds to: 15 to 20 received Ad26.COV2.S at low or high dose, single or two shots; roughly five received placebo; per-sample allocation not given. Repertoires of vaccine and placebo recipients were sequenced from samples collected on day 63 after the first injection. Between 29 July and 7 August 2020, Cohort 1b enrolled 25 adults aged 18-55 years at one site in Boston, USA. As a vaccine, Ad26.COV2.S was a replication-incompetent adenovirus type 26 vector that expressed a prefusion-stabilized SARS-CoV-2 spike protein derived from the original Wuhan strain. The trim is 5 bases for V and 0 bases for J, with a gap of 5 bases between the germline ends. The CDR3 goes from the cysteine to the phenylalanine over 12 residues. The retained sequence is limited to the CDR3, 36 bases, with the frame set at the first base.

The origin of this receptor is a person between 18 and 60 years old who received the Ad26.COV2.S COVID-19 vaccine or a placebo. The chain couples TRBV5-3 to TRBJ1-1; perhaps TRBD1 is the D gene, with 5 bases matching. TRBV5-3 is an ORF; its function is uncertain. The material was peripheral blood, obtained in a trial of Ad26.COV2.S vaccine versus placebo. The CDR3 protein sequence reads: CARRGVNTEAFF. The sequenced DNA: TGTGCCAGAAGGGGGGTGAACACTGAAGCTTTCTTT.